This is a list of T cell receptor beta chains from one sample in a study of OX40 agonist ivuxolimab in advanced cancers. The data were produced by immunoSEQ multiplex PCR, yet TCRdb's version contains in-frame clones alone and is incomplete. The sample lists about 96,000 clones; 84% were seen once. The sequencing here drew on CD4+ or CD8+ T cells sorted from blood, taken in a trial of the OX40 agonist ivuxolimab. These receptor sequences come from an adult with an advanced solid tumor such as melanoma, head and neck, liver or kidney cancer. Both conserved end residues are part of each CDR3. The D gene is left open where the match is weak. Rows give clone size only sometimes, using once, few, many, or a class for an expanded clone.

size	V	D	J	DNA	CDR3
-	TRBV5-6	-	TRBJ2-1	TGTGCCAGCAGCCTCCCCGGTCGGCAGGGTGAGCAGTTCTTC	CASSLPGRQGEQFF
-	TRBV7-2	-	TRBJ1-1	TGTGCCAGCAGTCCATTTGTTCTCGGGGGGGCGAACACTGAAGCTTTCTTT	CASSPFVLGGANTEAFF
-	TRBV9	-	TRBJ2-3	TGTGCCAGCAGCGCCGGATGGGGCGCTAGCACAGATACGCAGTATTTT	CASSAGWGASTDTQYF
-	TRBV10-3	-	TRBJ2-3	TGTGCCATCAGTGACACGCACTTACCCACAGATACGCAGTATTTT	CAISDTHLPTDTQYF
few	TRBV6-1	-	TRBJ2-7	TGTGCCAGCAGTGATGGGGGGACGGTTGCCTACGAGCAGTACTTC	CASSDGGTVAYEQYF
-	TRBV7-9	-	TRBJ1-1	TGTGCCAGCAGCCCTAGGCAGGGCCCGAACACTGAAGCTTTCTTT	CASSPRQGPNTEAFF
-	TRBV10-3	-	TRBJ2-7	TGTGCCATCAGTGCGGGAACCAGGACCGGGGGACTCTACGAGCAGTACTTC	CAISAGTRTGGLYEQYF
-	TRBV7-9	-	TRBJ1-1	TGTGCCAGCAGCCCTACTCCGGGGGCGAACACTGAAGCTTTCTTT	CASSPTPGANTEAFF
-	TRBV1	-	TRBJ2-1	TGCACCAGCAGCTCAAAACCCTCCGGGACTAAGGTGAACAATGAGCAGTTCTTC	CTSSSKPSGTKVNNEQFF
once	TRBV9	-	TRBJ2-3	TGTGCCAGCAGCGTAGCTGCGGGACTTAGCACAGATACGCAGTATTTT	CASSVAAGLSTDTQYF
-	TRBV9	TRBD2	TRBJ2-3	TGTGCCAGCAGCGTAGCGAGGGCGGCGGGGGGCCTAACAGATACGCAGTATTTT	CASSVARAAGGLTDTQYF
-	TRBV7-8	TRBD2	TRBJ2-1	TGTGCCAGCAGTATTAGGGGCGGGGGTTACAATGAGCAGTTCTTC	CASSIRGGGYNEQFF
few	TRBV15	-	TRBJ2-1	TGTGCCACCAGCAGAGTCCCGGCTAATGAGCAGTTCTTC	CATSRVPANEQFF
-	TRBV11-2	-	TRBJ2-5	TGTGCCAGCAGCTTAGTACCGGGGACCCAGTACTTC	CASSLVPGTQYF
-	TRBV5-4	-	TRBJ2-3	TGTGCCAGCGAAGGCGGCACAGATACGCAGTATTTT	CASEGGTDTQYF
-	TRBV2	TRBD1	TRBJ1-1	TGTGCCAGGCAGACAGGGTGGATCACTGAAGCTTTCTTT	CARQTGWITEAFF
once	TRBV6-1	TRBD2	TRBJ2-2	TGTGCCAGCGCGGCACGGACTAGCGGGTCCGGGGAGCTGTTTTTT	CASAARTSGSGELFF
once	TRBV12-5	-	TRBJ2-1	TGTGCTAGTGGCGGAATCTACTACAATGAGCAGTTCTTC	CASGGIYYNEQFF
once	TRBV5-1	TRBD1	TRBJ2-3	TGCGCCAGCAGTCCGGGGACAGGGAGGTGGGATACGCAGTATTTT	CASSPGTGRWDTQYF
-	TRBV14	TRBD1	TRBJ1-2	TGTGCCAGCAGCCCGACCGGGACAGGCATATATGGCTACACCTTC	CASSPTGTGIYGYTF
-	TRBV7-9	-	TRBJ1-2	TGTGCCAGCAGCCAGGAGGGTTGGGGCTACACCTTC	CASSQEGWGYTF
-	TRBV6-1	TRBD1	TRBJ1-4	TGTGCCAGCAGCTTCCTCGGGACAGCTAATGAAAAACTGTTTTTT	CASSFLGTANEKLFF
-	TRBV5-4	-	TRBJ1-2	TGTGCCAGCAGCACGCGGGGACTCGGAAATGGCTACACCTTC	CASSTRGLGNGYTF
-	TRBV6-1	TRBD2	TRBJ2-3	TGTGCCAGCAGTGCCGGACTAGCGGGAGGAGCAGATACGCAGTATTTT	CASSAGLAGGADTQYF
-	TRBV19	TRBD2	TRBJ2-1	TGTGCCAGTAGTATAAATCCTAGCGGGAGTCGGAATGAGCAGTTCTTC	CASSINPSGSRNEQFF
-	TRBV18	-	TRBJ1-2	TGTGCCAGCTCACCACAGGGGCAAGGTGGCTACACCTTC	CASSPQGQGGYTF
-	TRBV6-6	-	TRBJ2-7	TGTGCCAGCACCCTCCTGGGCGGCGGCGAGCAGTACTTC	CASTLLGGGEQYF
-	TRBV15	-	TRBJ2-1	TGTGCCACCAGCAGAGATTTGGTCAACAATGAGCAGTTCTTC	CATSRDLVNNEQFF
-	TRBV18	-	TRBJ2-7	TGTGCCAGCTCACCAGGGCGGGATGGCTACGAGCAGTACTTC	CASSPGRDGYEQYF
once	TRBV5-1	-	TRBJ2-1	TGCGCCAGCAGCTTGGTTCGGGGTTCGAACGGGAATTACAATGAGCAGTTCTTC	CASSLVRGSNGNYNEQFF
-	TRBV19	-	TRBJ1-3	TGTGCCAGTAGTATAAGCCTCGCGAGGTCTGGAAACACCATATATTTT	CASSISLARSGNTIYF
-	TRBV2	-	TRBJ1-3	TGTGCCAGCAGTGAGGGTTTTGGGGGAAACACCATATATTTT	CASSEGFGGNTIYF
-	TRBV4-1	TRBD1	TRBJ1-1	TGCGCCAGCAGCCTCCAACAGGGGGGCCGGACACACACTGAAGCTTTCTTT	CASSLQQGGRTHTEAFF
-	TRBV5-6	-	TRBJ2-7	TGTGCCAGCAGCTTGACATCTTACTACGAGCAGTACTTC	CASSLTSYYEQYF
-	TRBV19	TRBD1	TRBJ1-1	TGTGCCAGTAGAAGGGACAGGGGGAACACTGAAGCTTTCTTT	CASRRDRGNTEAFF
-	TRBV9	-	TRBJ1-5	TGTGCCAGCAGCGACGGGGTCAATCAGCCCCAGCATTTT	CASSDGVNQPQHF
-	TRBV9	TRBD2	TRBJ2-3	TGTGCCAGCAGTGGCGGACTAGCGGGAGGAGGAGATACGCAGTATTTT	CASSGGLAGGGDTQYF
-	TRBV6-1	-	TRBJ1-3	TGTGCCAGCAGTGACGGAGGTAATGGAAACACCATATATTTT	CASSDGGNGNTIYF
-	TRBV9	-	TRBJ2-3	TGTGCCAGCAGCGTAATGCTCACAGATACGCAGTATTTT	CASSVMLTDTQYF
-	TRBV18	-	TRBJ2-3	TGTGCCAGCTCTCCCACTGGGGATGGGACGCAGTATTTT	CASSPTGDGTQYF
few	TRBV11-2	-	TRBJ1-4	TGTGCCAGCAGCCCAGAGGGGGGTTTTTATGAAAAACTGTTTTTT	CASSPEGGFYEKLFF
-	TRBV9	TRBD1	TRBJ2-1	TGTGCCAGCAGCGTAGTTCCGGGACAGGGGGCGAGTAGTGGGCAGTTCTTC	CASSVVPGQGASSGQFF
-	TRBV12-5	-	TRBJ2-3	TGTGCTAGTGGTTTGGTAGTAGGGTCCGGTACAGATACGCAGTATTTT	CASGLVVGSGTDTQYF
-	TRBV9	TRBD2	TRBJ2-3	TGTGCCAGCAGCCCACCCCGTGGGCTAGCGGGCGATCGGGGCACAGATACGCAGTATTTT	CASSPPRGLAGDRGTDTQYF
-	TRBV6-1	TRBD2	TRBJ2-1	TGTGCCAGCAGTGCCCAGATTCAGCGGGGGGGTTCCTACAATGAGCAGTTCTTC	CASSAQIQRGGSYNEQFF
-	TRBV2	TRBD2	TRBJ2-7	TGTGCCAGCAGGGGTGGGCGGGAGAGTCCCCCCTACGAGCAGTACTTC	CASRGGRESPPYEQYF
-	TRBV5-1	-	TRBJ2-5	TGCGCCAGCAGCTTCGGGAGTCAAGAGACCCAGTACTTC	CASSFGSQETQYF
-	TRBV29-1	-	TRBJ1-2	TGCAGCGCCTCTCCTGACAACCACTATGGCTACACCTTC	CSASPDNHYGYTF
-	TRBV29-1	TRBD2	TRBJ2-1	TGCAGCGTGACTAGCGGGAGCGCCTACAATGAGCAGTTCTTC	CSVTSGSAYNEQFF
-	TRBV6-5	TRBD2	TRBJ2-7	TGTGCCAGCAATAGCGGGGGTAGCTCCTACGAGCAGTACTTC	CASNSGGSSYEQYF
-	TRBV6-5	-	TRBJ2-1	TGTGCCAGCAGTTACATGCAGGGTAAGAATGAGCAGTTCTTC	CASSYMQGKNEQFF
-	TRBV29-1	-	TRBJ2-5	TGCAGCTCACGAGGGGACTTTCAAGAGACCCAGTACTTC	CSSRGDFQETQYF
-	TRBV15	TRBD1	TRBJ1-5	TGTGCCACCAGCAGTGACAGGGGAATAGGTCAGCCCCAGCATTTT	CATSSDRGIGQPQHF
-	TRBV25-1	TRBD1	TRBJ1-2	TGTGCCAGCAGTGACCCCGGACAGGGGAACTATGGCTACACCTTC	CASSDPGQGNYGYTF
-	TRBV7-2	-	TRBJ1-1	TGTGCCAGCAGCTTCGGCTCTCGCGAGGCTTTCTTT	CASSFGSREAFF
few	TRBV30	-	TRBJ1-5	TGTGCCTGGAGTGTACGTGGTTGGGGGAATCAGCCCCAGCATTTT	CAWSVRGWGNQPQHF